A selection of T cell receptor beta chains follows, all from one sample in a study of OX40 agonist ivuxolimab in advanced cancers. Assay: immunoSEQ multiplex PCR; the TCRdb copy retains only in-frame clones and omits some. The sample lists 90,000 to 100,000 clones; roughly nine tenths were seen once. Sample: CD4+ or CD8+ T cells sorted from blood, taken in a trial of the OX40 agonist ivuxolimab. The receptor set was obtained from an adult with an advanced solid tumor such as melanoma, head and neck, liver or kidney cancer. Each CDR3 is given with its conserved first and last residue. A D gene is named only where the DNA matches it firmly. Clone size is shown for a subset of rows, as once, few, many or a class of expanded clone.

CASSWVAGTLDTQYF TGTGCCAGCAGTTGGGTGGCTGGCACCTTAGATACGCAGTATTTT TRBV7-2 NA NA TRBJ2-3
CASSPGQGMDEQFF TGCGCCAGCAGCCCTGGACAGGGGATGGATGAGCAGTTCTTC TRBV5-1 TRBD1 once TRBJ2-1
CASSPQGAYETQYF TGTGCCAGCTCACCACAGGGGGCATATGAGACCCAGTACTTC TRBV18 TRBD1 NA TRBJ2-5
CASSHPGQHVLGIMDTQYF TGCGCCAGCAGCCATCCGGGACAGCACGTTTTGGGGATTATGGATACGCAGTATTTT TRBV4-1 TRBD1 few TRBJ2-3
CASSEQGNTEAFF TGTGCCAGCAGTGAACAGGGAAACACTGAAGCTTTCTTT TRBV2 NA NA TRBJ1-1
CASSYWQGTEAFF TGTGCCAGCAGTTACTGGCAGGGCACTGAAGCTTTCTTT TRBV6-5 NA NA TRBJ1-1
CASSLSAVNTDTQYF TGTGCCAGCAGTTTATCGGCGGTCAACACAGATACGCAGTATTTT TRBV28 NA once TRBJ2-3
CASSIGVASEGKEQFF TGTGCCAGCAGTATCGGGGTTGCTAGCGAAGGGAAGGAGCAGTTCTTC TRBV27 NA once TRBJ2-1
CASSLRASQPQHF TGTGCCAGCAGTTTGCGCGCCAGTCAGCCCCAGCATTTT TRBV28 NA NA TRBJ1-5
CASSSGTDSPGAFF TGTGCCAGCAGCTCCGGGACAGATTCCCCCGGAGCTTTCTTT TRBV28 TRBD1 NA TRBJ1-1
CASSFTSEVTDTQYF TGCGCCAGCAGCTTTACTAGCGAGGTCACAGATACGCAGTATTTT TRBV5-1 TRBD2 NA TRBJ2-3
CASAPGDSQETQYF TGCGCCTCAGCTCCGGGAGACAGCCAAGAGACCCAGTACTTC TRBV5-1 NA once TRBJ2-5
CSIEGTGGTMNTEAFF TGCAGCATAGAGGGGACAGGGGGAACCATGAACACTGAAGCTTTCTTT TRBV29-1 TRBD1 NA TRBJ1-1
CASSQRGSQAFF TGTGCCAGCAGCCAAAGAGGTTCTCAAGCTTTCTTT TRBV4-2 NA NA TRBJ1-1
CASGPQGAVWETQYF TGTGCCAGCGGCCCGCAGGGGGCGGTGTGGGAGACCCAGTACTTC TRBV6-5 TRBD1 NA TRBJ2-5
CASSLRLTSGSADTQYF TGTGCCAGCAGCTTAAGGCTGACTAGCGGGAGTGCAGATACGCAGTATTTT TRBV7-2 TRBD2 NA TRBJ2-3
CASSPGPGQSLNQPQHF TGTGCCAGTAGTCCGGGTCCGGGACAGAGCCTCAATCAGCCCCAGCATTTT TRBV19 TRBD1 NA TRBJ1-5
CASSYSYRAGNTIYF TGTGCCAGCAGTTACTCTTACAGGGCTGGAAACACCATATATTTT TRBV6-5 NA NA TRBJ1-3
CASSAVYPTDTQYF TGTGCCAGTAGTGCCGTTTACCCCACAGATACGCAGTATTTT TRBV19 NA NA TRBJ2-3
CASTGVGNQPQHF TGTGCCAGCACCGGGGTGGGGAATCAGCCCCAGCATTTT TRBV2 NA NA TRBJ1-5
CASSLSPSGTDTQYF TGTGCCAGCAGTTTGAGTCCTAGCGGGACAGATACGCAGTATTTT TRBV2 TRBD2 NA TRBJ2-3
CASRPQGARDGELFF TGTGCCAGTAGACCACAGGGGGCGCGAGACGGGGAGCTGTTTTTT TRBV19 TRBD1 NA TRBJ2-2
CASSQSRGPTEAFF TGTGCCAGCAGCCAATCACGGGGCCCCACTGAAGCTTTCTTT TRBV16 NA NA TRBJ1-1
CAWAIRGYGYTF TGTGCCTGGGCGATCCGGGGCTATGGCTACACCTTC TRBV30 NA NA TRBJ1-2
CSVTGAGTEAFF TGCAGTGTTACAGGGGCGGGCACTGAAGCTTTCTTT TRBV29-1 TRBD1 NA TRBJ1-1